This is a list of T cell receptor beta chains from one sample in a study of beta chain features in type 1 diabetes. TCRdb's copy holds only in-frame clones and misses some; the assay was immunoSEQ multiplex PCR. The repertoire holds 600,000 to 700,000 clones, around 15% seen once, with approximately 0.022% in the top ten. Input material: naive CD4+ T cells from blood. These receptors were collected from a man younger than 35 with type 1 diabetes. CDR3s include the opening cysteine and the closing phenylalanine or tryptophan. Each record gives: J gene, V gene, clone size, D gene, CDR3 DNA, CDR3 protein. The D gene is left open where the match is weak. The size of a clone is reported for some rows only, either as once, few or many, or as a class for expanded clones.

j_call: TRBJ2-3; v_call: TRBV10-3; clone_size: few; d_call: .; cdr3_nt: TGTGCCATCAGTGAGTCGACCGGGACAGATACGCAGTATTTT; cdr3_aa: CAISESTGTDTQYF
j_call: TRBJ1-2; v_call: TRBV30; clone_size: .; d_call: TRBD1; cdr3_nt: TGTGCCTGGAGTCTTCCCGACAGGGCCTATGGCTACACCTTC; cdr3_aa: CAWSLPDRAYGYTF
j_call: TRBJ2-2; v_call: TRBV6-5; clone_size: few; d_call: .; cdr3_nt: TGTGCCAGCAGCAACGAGTTCACCGGGGAGCTGTTTTTT; cdr3_aa: CASSNEFTGELFF
j_call: TRBJ2-1; v_call: TRBV18; clone_size: .; d_call: TRBD1; cdr3_nt: TGTGCCAGCTCACCTTCCTCGGGACAGGACAATGAGCAGTTCTTC; cdr3_aa: CASSPSSGQDNEQFF
j_call: TRBJ1-5; v_call: TRBV30; clone_size: few; d_call: .; cdr3_nt: TGTGCCTGGAGTGTGGACAGCAATCAGCCCCAGCATTTT; cdr3_aa: CAWSVDSNQPQHF
j_call: TRBJ2-7; v_call: TRBV19; clone_size: few; d_call: .; cdr3_nt: TGTGCCAGTAGGAGTAGTTCGGGACAAGCCTACGAGCAGTACTTC; cdr3_aa: CASRSSSGQAYEQYF
j_call: TRBJ1-1; v_call: TRBV5-1; clone_size: .; d_call: .; cdr3_nt: TGCGCCAGCAGCTTACAGGGACCCAAAAACACTGAAGCTTTCTTT; cdr3_aa: CASSLQGPKNTEAFF
j_call: TRBJ2-6; v_call: TRBV7-9; clone_size: .; d_call: .; cdr3_nt: TGTGCCAGCAGTCGAGTGGATTCTGGGGCCAACGTCCTGACTTTC; cdr3_aa: CASSRVDSGANVLTF
j_call: TRBJ2-1; v_call: TRBV6-6; clone_size: .; d_call: .; cdr3_nt: TGTGCCAGCAGACACAAACGGACTACCTACAATGAGCAGTTCTTC; cdr3_aa: CASRHKRTTYNEQFF
j_call: TRBJ2-7; v_call: TRBV20-1; clone_size: .; d_call: TRBD2; cdr3_nt: TGCAGTGCTGGCGGGAGTTACGAGCAGTACTTC; cdr3_aa: CSAGGSYEQYF
j_call: TRBJ1-2; v_call: TRBV11-3; clone_size: few; d_call: .; cdr3_nt: TGTGCCAGCAGCAGCCAGGACAATAGGTACACCTTC; cdr3_aa: CASSSQDNRYTF
j_call: TRBJ2-4; v_call: TRBV2; clone_size: few; d_call: TRBD2; cdr3_nt: TGTGCCAGCAGGGTAGCGGGGGGTGGCATTCAGTACTTC; cdr3_aa: CASRVAGGGIQYF
j_call: TRBJ1-5; v_call: TRBV6-5; clone_size: few; d_call: .; cdr3_nt: TGTGCCAGCAGCACCCAGGGTCCGCACGGTCAGCCCCAGCATTTT; cdr3_aa: CASSTQGPHGQPQHF
j_call: TRBJ1-3; v_call: TRBV18; clone_size: .; d_call: TRBD1; cdr3_nt: TGTGCCAGCTCACCACGTGAGGGGGCAGGTGGAAACACCATATATTTT; cdr3_aa: CASSPREGAGGNTIYF
j_call: TRBJ1-1; v_call: TRBV18; clone_size: few; d_call: TRBD1; cdr3_nt: TGTGCCAGCTCAATGGGACAGACGAACACTGAAGCTTTCTTT; cdr3_aa: CASSMGQTNTEAFF
j_call: TRBJ2-4; v_call: TRBV5-4; clone_size: .; d_call: TRBD1; cdr3_nt: TGTGCCAGCAGCCCCTGGACAGGGGACATTCAGTACTTC; cdr3_aa: CASSPWTGDIQYF
j_call: TRBJ2-5; v_call: TRBV5-1; clone_size: .; d_call: TRBD2; cdr3_nt: TGCGCCAGCAGCCAGACTAGCGAGACCCAGTACTTC; cdr3_aa: CASSQTSETQYF
j_call: TRBJ1-6; v_call: TRBV9; clone_size: few; d_call: .; cdr3_nt: TGTGCCAGCAGCGTAGAGGGGGTGACTCCCAGGAGCTCCTATAATTCACCCCTCCACTTT; cdr3_aa: CASSVEGVTPRSSYNSPLHF
j_call: TRBJ2-7; v_call: TRBV7-9; clone_size: .; d_call: .; cdr3_nt: TGTGCCAGCAGCTTTCCGATCAGGGGTTACGAGACCTACGAGCAGTACTTC; cdr3_aa: CASSFPIRGYETYEQYF
j_call: TRBJ1-1; v_call: TRBV13; clone_size: .; d_call: TRBD1; cdr3_nt: TGTGCCAGCAGCTCCGGGACAGGGCGGAGGAACACTGAAGCTTTCTTT; cdr3_aa: CASSSGTGRRNTEAFF
j_call: TRBJ1-2; v_call: TRBV30; clone_size: .; d_call: .; cdr3_nt: TGTGCCTGGAATAGTGTTGCTAACTATGGCTACACCTTC; cdr3_aa: CAWNSVANYGYTF
j_call: TRBJ2-1; v_call: TRBV14; clone_size: .; d_call: .; cdr3_nt: TGTGCCAGCAGCCAAGATTGGGCGAATGAGCAGTTCTTC; cdr3_aa: CASSQDWANEQFF
j_call: TRBJ2-3; v_call: TRBV28; clone_size: .; d_call: .; cdr3_nt: TGTGCCAGCAGGACCCAGGGCACAGATACGCAGTATTTT; cdr3_aa: CASRTQGTDTQYF
j_call: TRBJ1-2; v_call: TRBV7-2; clone_size: few; d_call: .; cdr3_nt: TGTGCCAGCAGCTTAACTAACTATGGCTACACCTTC; cdr3_aa: CASSLTNYGYTF
j_call: TRBJ1-4; v_call: TRBV6-6; clone_size: few; d_call: .; cdr3_nt: TGTGCCAGCAGTTACGAGGGAGCAACTAATGAAAAACTGTTTTTT; cdr3_aa: CASSYEGATNEKLFF
j_call: TRBJ1-1; v_call: TRBV11-2; clone_size: .; d_call: .; cdr3_nt: TGTGCCAGCAGCCCGGCCCAGGGAGGCACTGAAGCTTTCTTT; cdr3_aa: CASSPAQGGTEAFF
j_call: TRBJ2-1; v_call: TRBV7-2; clone_size: few; d_call: .; cdr3_nt: TGTGCCAGCAGTCCTCAGGGCAGAATTTTCAATGAGCAGTTCTTC; cdr3_aa: CASSPQGRIFNEQFF
j_call: TRBJ1-2; v_call: TRBV7-2; clone_size: few; d_call: .; cdr3_nt: TGTGCCAGCAGCTTAGCCACAGCATGGCACAGGGGCTACACCTTC; cdr3_aa: CASSLATAWHRGYTF
j_call: TRBJ1-2; v_call: TRBV30; clone_size: .; d_call: TRBD1; cdr3_nt: TGTGCCTGGAGGATGGACAGGTCTAACTATGGCTACACCTTC; cdr3_aa: CAWRMDRSNYGYTF
j_call: TRBJ2-7; v_call: TRBV13; clone_size: few; d_call: .; cdr3_nt: TGTGCCAGCAGCTTAGATCGACAGGCCTACGAGCAGTACTTC; cdr3_aa: CASSLDRQAYEQYF
j_call: TRBJ1-2; v_call: TRBV19; clone_size: few; d_call: .; cdr3_nt: TGTGCCAGTAGTCCGACAGGACCTAACTATGGCTACACCTTC; cdr3_aa: CASSPTGPNYGYTF
j_call: TRBJ2-7; v_call: TRBV13; clone_size: .; d_call: .; cdr3_nt: TGTGCCAGCAGCTTAGTGCGGGGGACCCACCGAGGGGGCGAGCAGTACTTC; cdr3_aa: CASSLVRGTHRGGEQYF
j_call: TRBJ1-2; v_call: TRBV28; clone_size: .; d_call: .; cdr3_nt: TGTGCCATCCACCACACCCAGGGGTTCAGCACCTTC; cdr3_aa: CAIHHTQGFSTF
j_call: TRBJ1-2; v_call: TRBV6-5; clone_size: .; d_call: .; cdr3_nt: TGTGCCAGCGGTGGGTTGGAGGCAGCTAACTATGGCTACACCTTC; cdr3_aa: CASGGLEAANYGYTF
j_call: TRBJ1-4; v_call: TRBV15; clone_size: .; d_call: .; cdr3_nt: TGTGCCACCAGCAGAGATTATCAGGGGAATCAGGAAAAACTGTTTTTT; cdr3_aa: CATSRDYQGNQEKLFF
j_call: TRBJ2-5; v_call: TRBV28; clone_size: few; d_call: .; cdr3_nt: TGTGCCAGCAGTTTAGCGGGGGCGAACCAAGAGACCCAGTACTTC; cdr3_aa: CASSLAGANQETQYF
j_call: TRBJ2-5; v_call: TRBV5-4; clone_size: .; d_call: TRBD1; cdr3_nt: TGTGCCAGCAGCTTGCAAACACAGGGGAGAGAGACCCAGTACTTC; cdr3_aa: CASSLQTQGRETQYF
j_call: TRBJ2-7; v_call: TRBV7-2; clone_size: few; d_call: .; cdr3_nt: TGTGCCAGCAGCCTCACACGGGGCTCCCACGAGCAGTACTTC; cdr3_aa: CASSLTRGSHEQYF
j_call: TRBJ1-1; v_call: TRBV30; clone_size: .; d_call: .; cdr3_nt: TGTGCCTGGGGGGCCGGCACCCGGGGCACTGAAGCTTTCTTT; cdr3_aa: CAWGAGTRGTEAFF
j_call: TRBJ1-1; v_call: TRBV2; clone_size: .; d_call: .; cdr3_nt: TGTGCCAGCAGCGTAACGAACACTGAAGCTTTCTTT; cdr3_aa: CASSVTNTEAFF
j_call: TRBJ2-5; v_call: TRBV18; clone_size: few; d_call: .; cdr3_nt: TGTGCCAGCTCACCGGGGGACCCGGAGACCCAGTACTTC; cdr3_aa: CASSPGDPETQYF
j_call: TRBJ1-2; v_call: TRBV5-1; clone_size: .; d_call: .; cdr3_nt: TGCGCCAGCAGCTTGGGGCCCAACTATGGCTACACCTTC; cdr3_aa: CASSLGPNYGYTF
j_call: TRBJ2-3; v_call: TRBV9; clone_size: .; d_call: .; cdr3_nt: TGTGCCAGCAGCGTAGTTGCTATGGATACGCAGTATTTT; cdr3_aa: CASSVVAMDTQYF
j_call: TRBJ2-1; v_call: TRBV30; clone_size: .; d_call: TRBD2; cdr3_nt: TGTGCCTGGAGTGTACTAGCGGGGTCCTACAATGAGCAGTTCTTC; cdr3_aa: CAWSVLAGSYNEQFF
j_call: TRBJ1-6; v_call: TRBV9; clone_size: .; d_call: .; cdr3_nt: TGTGCCAGCAGCGTAGAGGGATCTAATTCACCCCTCCACTTT; cdr3_aa: CASSVEGSNSPLHF
j_call: TRBJ2-7; v_call: TRBV11-1; clone_size: .; d_call: .; cdr3_nt: TGTGCCAGCAGCTTGACACAATCCTACGAGCAGTACTTC; cdr3_aa: CASSLTQSYEQYF
j_call: TRBJ2-5; v_call: TRBV5-4; clone_size: few; d_call: .; cdr3_nt: TGTGCCAGCAGCTCAGGGGCTGTGGAGACCCAGTACTTC; cdr3_aa: CASSSGAVETQYF
j_call: TRBJ2-7; v_call: TRBV4-1; clone_size: few; d_call: TRBD1; cdr3_nt: TGCGCCAGCAGCCAACCGGGGACAGACTACGAGCAGTACTTC; cdr3_aa: CASSQPGTDYEQYF
j_call: TRBJ1-2; v_call: TRBV6-5; clone_size: few; d_call: TRBD1; cdr3_nt: TGTGCCATAGGTACAGGGGGCAGCTATGGCTACACCTTC; cdr3_aa: CAIGTGGSYGYTF
j_call: TRBJ1-2; v_call: TRBV18; clone_size: .; d_call: .; cdr3_nt: TGTGCCAGCACCCCCCAGGGGCCGGGAGGCTACACCTTC; cdr3_aa: CASTPQGPGGYTF
j_call: TRBJ1-1; v_call: TRBV29-1; clone_size: .; d_call: .; cdr3_nt: TGCAGCGTTGTGGGACGGGCTAGGACTGAAGCTTTCTTT; cdr3_aa: CSVVGRARTEAFF
j_call: TRBJ1-1; v_call: TRBV5-1; clone_size: .; d_call: .; cdr3_nt: TGCGCCAGCAGCTTATCTGGGACGGTGAACACTGAAGCTTTCTTT; cdr3_aa: CASSLSGTVNTEAFF
j_call: TRBJ1-3; v_call: TRBV13; clone_size: few; d_call: .; cdr3_nt: TGTGCCAGCAGCCCGGCCCGGAGGGGTTCTGGAAACACCATATATTTT; cdr3_aa: CASSPARRGSGNTIYF
j_call: TRBJ1-1; v_call: TRBV7-9; clone_size: few; d_call: .; cdr3_nt: TGTGCCAGCAGCTTATCCCCGGGAGTCACTGAAGCTTTCTTT; cdr3_aa: CASSLSPGVTEAFF
j_call: TRBJ1-1; v_call: TRBV29-1; clone_size: .; d_call: .; cdr3_nt: TGCAGCGTTGATCTGGGGGCGCGGGGCACTGAAGCTTTCTTT; cdr3_aa: CSVDLGARGTEAFF